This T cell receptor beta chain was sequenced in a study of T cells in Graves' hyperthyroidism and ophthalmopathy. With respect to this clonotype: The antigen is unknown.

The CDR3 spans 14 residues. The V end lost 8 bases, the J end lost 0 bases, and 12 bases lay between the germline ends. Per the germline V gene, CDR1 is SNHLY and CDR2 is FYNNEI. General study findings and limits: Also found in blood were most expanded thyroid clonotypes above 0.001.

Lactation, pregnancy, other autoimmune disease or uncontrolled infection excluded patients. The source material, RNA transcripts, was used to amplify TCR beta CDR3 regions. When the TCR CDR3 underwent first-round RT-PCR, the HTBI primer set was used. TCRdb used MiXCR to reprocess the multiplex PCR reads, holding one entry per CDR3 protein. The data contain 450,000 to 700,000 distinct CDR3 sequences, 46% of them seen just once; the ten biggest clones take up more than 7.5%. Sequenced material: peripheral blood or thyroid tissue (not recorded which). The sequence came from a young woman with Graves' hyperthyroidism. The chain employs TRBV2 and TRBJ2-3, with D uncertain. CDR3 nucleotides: TGTGCCAGCCAGGAAGTAGTAAGCACAGATACGCAGTATTTT. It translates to CASQEVVSTDTQYF.